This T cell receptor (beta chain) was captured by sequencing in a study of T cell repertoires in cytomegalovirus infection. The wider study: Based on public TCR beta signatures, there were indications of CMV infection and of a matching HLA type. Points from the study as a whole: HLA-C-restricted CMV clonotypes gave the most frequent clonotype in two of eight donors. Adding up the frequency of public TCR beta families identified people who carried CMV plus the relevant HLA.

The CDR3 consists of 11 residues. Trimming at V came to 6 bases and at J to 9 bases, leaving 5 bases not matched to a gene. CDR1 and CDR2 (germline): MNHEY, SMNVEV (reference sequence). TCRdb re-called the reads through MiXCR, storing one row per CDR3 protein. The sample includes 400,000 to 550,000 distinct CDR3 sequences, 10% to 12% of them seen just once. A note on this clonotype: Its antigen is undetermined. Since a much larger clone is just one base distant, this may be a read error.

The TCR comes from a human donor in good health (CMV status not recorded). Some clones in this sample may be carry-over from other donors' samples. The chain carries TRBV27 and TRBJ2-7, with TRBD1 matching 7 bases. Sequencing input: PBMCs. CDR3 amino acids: CASRTGRVQYF. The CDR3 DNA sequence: TGTGCCAGCAGGACAGGGAGAGTGCAGTACTTC.